These T cell receptor beta chains were read from a single sample in a study of Graves' ophthalmopathy and Graves' hyperthyroidism. TCRdb processed the multiplex PCR reads anew with MiXCR; each CDR3 protein has one entry. The table shows 150,000 or so distinct CDR3 sequences, with approximately 40% occurring only once. The sequenced sample was peripheral blood. The receptors originated from a man aged 30 to 45 with Graves' ophthalmopathy. CDR3s include the opening cysteine and the closing phenylalanine or tryptophan. Fields, in order: clone size, V gene, D gene, J gene, CDR3 protein, CDR3 DNA. The D gene is left open where the match is weak. Size tells how often a clone was seen (once, few, many) or the class of an expanded clone, and some rows leave it out.

abundance: .; v_gene: TRBV6-2/TRBV6-3; d_gene: .; j_gene: TRBJ2-6; CDR3aa: CASSKDGTLTSGTNVLTF; CDR3nt: TGTGCCAGCAGCAAAGACGGGACACTAACTTCTGGGACCAACGTCCTGACTTTC
abundance: .; v_gene: TRBV6-1; d_gene: TRBD1; j_gene: TRBJ1-3; CDR3aa: CASSRRGTEGNTIYF; CDR3nt: TGTGCCAGCAGTAGACGGGGGACAGAAGGAAACACCATATATTTT
abundance: .; v_gene: TRBV7-2; d_gene: .; j_gene: TRBJ1-2; CDR3aa: CASHPGGGNGYTF; CDR3nt: TGTGCCAGCCACCCCGGCGGGGGCAATGGCTACACCTTC
abundance: many; v_gene: TRBV6-5; d_gene: .; j_gene: TRBJ2-5; CDR3aa: CASSYFSLAGGVETQYF; CDR3nt: TGTGCCAGCAGTTACTTTTCCCTAGCCGGAGGAGTAGAGACCCAGTACTTC
abundance: .; v_gene: TRBV12-3/TRBV12-4; d_gene: .; j_gene: TRBJ2-7; CDR3aa: CASTPGPRLGEQYF; CDR3nt: TGTGCCAGCACTCCGGGCCCTAGACTGGGCGAGCAGTACTTC
abundance: .; v_gene: TRBV6-2/TRBV6-3; d_gene: .; j_gene: TRBJ2-7; CDR3aa: CASSHTKGEQYF; CDR3nt: TGTGCCAGTTCCCATACAAAGGGCGAGCAGTACTTC
abundance: many; v_gene: TRBV19; d_gene: TRBD1; j_gene: TRBJ1-6; CDR3aa: CASSIDDRGSSPLHF; CDR3nt: TGTGCCAGTAGTATAGACGACAGGGGTAGTTCACCCCTCCACTTT
abundance: .; v_gene: TRBV28; d_gene: .; j_gene: TRBJ1-5; CDR3aa: CASTRIGGSGQPQHF; CDR3nt: TGTGCCAGCACCAGAATTGGGGGGTCGGGGCAGCCCCAGCATTTT
abundance: many; v_gene: TRBV7-2; d_gene: .; j_gene: TRBJ2-4; CDR3aa: CASSSKQGRRDIQYF; CDR3nt: TGTGCCAGCAGCAGTAAACAGGGACGAAGGGACATTCAGTACTTC
abundance: .; v_gene: TRBV6-2/TRBV6-3; d_gene: TRBD2; j_gene: TRBJ2-7; CDR3aa: CASSYSAGTNSYEQYF; CDR3nt: TGTGCCAGCAGTTATAGCGCCGGGACTAACTCCTACGAGCAGTACTTC
abundance: .; v_gene: TRBV30; d_gene: TRBD1; j_gene: TRBJ1-6; CDR3aa: CAWKRDRANSPLHF; CDR3nt: TGTGCCTGGAAGCGGGACAGGGCAAATTCACCCCTCCACTTT
abundance: many; v_gene: TRBV7-3; d_gene: .; j_gene: TRBJ2-2; CDR3aa: CASSQDLTGELFF; CDR3nt: TGTGCCAGCAGCCAGGACCTCACCGGGGAGCTGTTTTTT
abundance: many; v_gene: TRBV20-1; d_gene: .; j_gene: TRBJ1-1; CDR3aa: CSARLPRRGLNTEAFF; CDR3nt: TGCAGTGCTAGACTCCCGAGGAGAGGGTTGAACACTGAAGCTTTCTTT
abundance: .; v_gene: TRBV12-3/TRBV12-4; d_gene: TRBD2; j_gene: TRBJ2-7; CDR3aa: CASRNGLAGGNEQYF; CDR3nt: TGTGCCAGCAGGAACGGACTAGCGGGAGGTAACGAGCAGTACTTC
abundance: .; v_gene: TRBV7-8; d_gene: .; j_gene: TRBJ1-2; CDR3aa: CASSLRRATAFYGYTF; CDR3nt: TGTGCCAGCAGCTTAAGGCGCGCGACAGCTTTCTATGGCTACACCTTC
abundance: .; v_gene: TRBV6-2/TRBV6-3; d_gene: .; j_gene: TRBJ2-7; CDR3aa: CASSYGAGESDEQYF; CDR3nt: TGTGCCAGCAGTTACGGGGCAGGGGAATCGGACGAGCAGTACTTC
abundance: many; v_gene: TRBV12-3/TRBV12-4; d_gene: .; j_gene: TRBJ1-1; CDR3aa: CASSLPYTEAFF; CDR3nt: TGTGCCAGCAGTTTACCGTACACTGAAGCTTTCTTT
abundance: .; v_gene: TRBV11-1; d_gene: .; j_gene: TRBJ2-5; CDR3aa: CASSLRPGHKSQETQYF; CDR3nt: TGTGCCAGCAGCTTGAGACCGGGACACAAAAGCCAAGAGACCCAGTACTTC
abundance: many; v_gene: TRBV12-3/TRBV12-4; d_gene: TRBD1; j_gene: TRBJ2-6; CDR3aa: CASWGTGTYRAGANVLTF; CDR3nt: TGTGCCAGCTGGGGGACAGGGACATATCGGGCTGGGGCCAACGTCCTGACTTTC
abundance: .; v_gene: TRBV27; d_gene: .; j_gene: TRBJ1-5; CDR3aa: CASSPLGVGTDQPQHF; CDR3nt: TGTGCCAGCAGTCCCCTCGGGGTTGGGACCGATCAGCCCCAGCATTTT
abundance: .; v_gene: TRBV7-2; d_gene: .; j_gene: TRBJ2-5; CDR3aa: CASSQQSMVIQETQYF; CDR3nt: TGTGCCAGCAGCCAGCAATCAATGGTAATCCAAGAGACCCAGTACTTC
abundance: many; v_gene: TRBV28; d_gene: .; j_gene: TRBJ1-1; CDR3aa: CASSWGFGDGYTEAFF; CDR3nt: TGTGCCAGCAGTTGGGGTTTTGGGGATGGGTACACTGAAGCTTTCTTT
abundance: .; v_gene: TRBV6-2/TRBV6-3; d_gene: .; j_gene: TRBJ2-7; CDR3aa: CASSYSISIYEQYF; CDR3nt: TGTGCCAGCAGTTACTCGATCTCCATCTACGAGCAGTACTTC
abundance: many; v_gene: TRBV7-8; d_gene: .; j_gene: TRBJ2-2; CDR3aa: CASSLARRGTGELFF; CDR3nt: TGTGCCAGCAGCTTAGCGCGGCGGGGTACCGGGGAGCTGTTTTTT
abundance: few; v_gene: TRBV28; d_gene: .; j_gene: TRBJ2-7; CDR3aa: CASSTTGSSYEQYF; CDR3nt: TGTGCCAGCAGTACTACAGGGAGCTCCTACGAGCAGTACTTC
abundance: many; v_gene: TRBV12-3/TRBV12-4; d_gene: .; j_gene: TRBJ2-2; CDR3aa: CASRPTGHNTGELFF; CDR3nt: TGTGCCAGCAGACCTACAGGGCATAACACCGGGGAGCTGTTTTTT
abundance: .; v_gene: TRBV20-1; d_gene: .; j_gene: TRBJ2-7; CDR3aa: CSARAATYEQYF; CDR3nt: TGCAGTGCTAGGGCCGCAACCTACGAGCAGTACTTC
abundance: few; v_gene: TRBV6-2/TRBV6-3; d_gene: .; j_gene: TRBJ2-7; CDR3aa: CASSYPTEQYF; CDR3nt: TGTGCCAGCAGTTACCCGACAGAGCAGTACTTC
abundance: .; v_gene: TRBV6-1; d_gene: .; j_gene: TRBJ1-1; CDR3aa: CASSESTEAFF; CDR3nt: TGTGCCAGCAGTGAATCTACTGAAGCTTTCTTT
abundance: .; v_gene: TRBV19; d_gene: TRBD1; j_gene: TRBJ1-1; CDR3aa: CASRRQGDQTEAFF; CDR3nt: TGTGCCAGTAGACGACAGGGTGATCAGACTGAAGCTTTCTTT
abundance: once; v_gene: TRBV20-1; d_gene: TRBD2; j_gene: TRBJ2-7; CDR3aa: CSATTSGHEQYF; CDR3nt: TGCAGTGCCACGACTAGCGGCCACGAGCAGTACTTC
abundance: many; v_gene: TRBV7-9; d_gene: .; j_gene: TRBJ2-7; CDR3aa: CASSLGLGAYEQYF; CDR3nt: TGTGCCAGCAGCTTAGGACTAGGTGCCTACGAGCAGTACTTC
abundance: many; v_gene: TRBV6-2/TRBV6-3; d_gene: .; j_gene: TRBJ1-5; CDR3aa: CASSYRPAASNQPQHF; CDR3nt: TGTGCCAGCAGTTACCGGCCCGCCGCTAGCAATCAGCCCCAGCATTTT
abundance: many; v_gene: TRBV20-1; d_gene: .; j_gene: TRBJ2-5; CDR3aa: CSVGRETQYF; CDR3nt: TGCAGTGTTGGGAGGGAGACCCAGTACTTC
abundance: .; v_gene: TRBV6-5; d_gene: TRBD2; j_gene: TRBJ2-5; CDR3aa: CASSYSSGGRETQYF; CDR3nt: TGTGCCAGCAGTTACTCGTCGGGGGGGCGGGAGACCCAGTACTTC
abundance: many; v_gene: TRBV6-2/TRBV6-3; d_gene: .; j_gene: TRBJ2-7; CDR3aa: CASSVYRDNRYEQYF; CDR3nt: TGTGCCAGCAGTGTCTACCGGGACAACCGCTACGAGCAGTACTTC
abundance: many; v_gene: TRBV20-1; d_gene: TRBD1; j_gene: TRBJ2-5; CDR3aa: CSATRDRHQETQYF; CDR3nt: TGCAGTGCTACCCGGGACAGGCACCAAGAGACCCAGTACTTC
abundance: many; v_gene: TRBV25-1; d_gene: TRBD2; j_gene: TRBJ2-2; CDR3aa: CASSELRGLADPGELFF; CDR3nt: TGTGCCAGCAGTGAATTGAGAGGACTAGCCGATCCCGGGGAGCTGTTTTTT
abundance: .; v_gene: TRBV28; d_gene: TRBD1; j_gene: TRBJ1-5; CDR3aa: CASNDRANQPQHF; CDR3nt: TGTGCCAGCAATGACAGGGCTAATCAGCCCCAGCATTTT